The next 22 T cell receptor beta chains were all read from a single sample in a study of blood T cell repertoires in COVID-19. Method: immunoSEQ multiplex PCR; TCRdb's copy keeps in-frame clones and lacks some. In the table there are some 200,000 clones, 65% to 90% of which are singletons. Sequenced sample: peripheral blood. The receptors were gathered from a man aged 45-65 years with active or convalescent COVID-19.

The V gene is TRBV4-3, the J gene TRBJ2-3, with 11 bases that match TRBD2. The CDR3 is 19 residues long. Trimming at V came to 4 bases and at J to 2 bases, leaving 14 bases not matched to a gene. Germline values: CDR1 LGHNA, CDR2 YSLEER. CDR3 protein: CASSLTLLLAGGITDTQYF. In DNA, the CDR3 is TGCGCCAGCAGCCTTACGTTATTGTTAGCGGGGGGGATCACAGATACGCAGTATTTT.

This clone was found a few times. V gene TRBV28 combines with J gene TRBJ2-7; TRBD1 might be the D (6 bases). The CDR3 spans 19 residues. The germline CDR1 and CDR2 sequences are MDHEN and SYDVKM. V lost 3 bases to trimming and J lost 4 bases, with 28 bases between them. The CDR3 here is CASSFSQQPDSNGDYEQYV. CDR3 DNA: TGTGCCAGCAGTTTCTCCCAACAGCCGGACAGCAATGGGGATTACGAGCAGTACGTC.

The chain is built from TRBV11-2 and TRBJ2-2; 11 bases match TRBD1. The CDR3 is 18 residues long. The V gene end was trimmed by 4 bases and the J gene end by 6 bases; junction bases not matched to a gene: 13. Germline V gene data show CDR1 as SGHAT and CDR2 as FQNNGV. The CDR3 DNA follows: TGTGCCAGCAGCTGGACTTACGGGGGACAGGGGGAACCCGGGGAGCTGTTTTTT. Amino acids: CASSWTYGGQGEPGELFF.

V and J are TRBV5-1 and TRBJ2-3; tentative D call: TRBD1 (5 bases). CDR1 is SGHRS, CDR2 YFSETQ, per germline. Between the trimmed V and J ends, which lost 3 bases and 6 bases, there was a span of 11 bases. The CDR3 extends over 13 amino acids. CDR3 loop: CASSSGSGDTQYF. CDR3 bases: TGCGCCAGCAGCTCAGGGTCTGGGGATACGCAGTATTTT.

V gene TRBV5-5 combines with J gene TRBJ2-3; 11 bases fit TRBD2. The CDR3 has 16 amino acids. The germline V gene has CDR1 SGHKS and CDR2 YYEKEE (reference sequence). Trimming took 1 base from V and 3 from J; bases not matched to a gene: 4. CDR3 nucleotides: TGTGCCAGCAGCTTGTGGGTAGCGGGGGGGACAGATACGCAGTATTTT. Protein sequence: CASSLWVAGGTDTQYF.

The chain couples TRBV6-5 to TRBJ1-6; 8 bases line up with TRBD1. In germline, CDR1 is MNHEY, CDR2 SVGAGI. V lost 8 bases and J lost 3; bases outside the gene matches: 3. CDR3 size: 14 residues. The CDR3 DNA is TGTGCCAGCTCAGGGACAGGCTATAATTCACCCCTCCACTTT. This codes for CASSGTGYNSPLHF.

As regards this clone: An end of the junction differs from the germline gene, which may be a read error. The rearrangement uses TRBV7-2 and TRBJ2-7, with 9 positions matching TRBD2. CDR3 size: 16 residues. The germline V gene encodes CDR1 SGHTA and CDR2 FQGNSA. The chain's CDR3 is CASSFQTLAGSYKQYF. The DNA of the CDR3 is TGTGCCAGCAGCTTCCAGACTCTAGCGGGGTCCTACAAGCAGTACTTC.

The chain carries TRBV21-1 and TRBJ2-1; TRBD2, the table's D call, was not compared with the DNA. TRBV21-1 is reported as a pseudogene. The CDR3 runs 17 residues. The CDR3 loop reads CASSKAGLADYYNEQFF. CDR3 sequence (DNA): TGTGCCAGCAGCAAAGCGGGACTAGCGGATTACTACAATGAGCAGTTCTTC.

The gene calls are TRBV5-6 and TRBJ2-2; a weak D match, TRBD1 (6 bases). The CDR3 is 15 residues long. Germline CDR1 SGHDT, CDR2 YYEEEE. V was trimmed by 4 bases and J by 2 bases, leaving 12 bases between them. The CDR3 nucleotides are TGTGCCAGCAGCACGGACAGTCACAACACCGGGGAGCTGTTTTTT. This translates into CASSTDSHNTGELFF.

This clone was seen many times. The chain joins TRBV10-1 to TRBJ2-7, with 8 bases aligning to TRBD1. The CDR3 sequence is 12 residues long. The V segment lost 9 bases and the J segment 5 bases; nucleotides outside the gene matches: 6. The germline CDR1 and CDR2 sequences are WNHNN and SYGVQD (reference sequence). CDR3: CARLAQGDEQYV. In nucleotides, the CDR3 is TGCGCCAGATTAGCACAGGGGGACGAGCAGTACGTC.

CDR3 DNA: TGTGCCAGCAGCGCCTCGGGGGTTGACACTGAAGCTTTCTTT. The encoded protein is CASSASGVDTEAFF. The J gene is TRBJ1-1, the V gene TRBV7-3; weak D call: TRBD1 (5 bases). V was trimmed by 5 bases and J by 3 bases, leaving 13 bases between them. This CDR3 has 14 residues. Looked up from germline, CDR1 is SGHTA and CDR2 is FQGTGA.

As DNA, the CDR3 is TGTGCCAGCAGTTACTCGTCTGGGGGGAAGGGCGAAAAACTGTTTTTT. This translates into CASSYSSGGKGEKLFF. The rearrangement uses TRBV6-6 and TRBJ1-4; tentatively, D is TRBD1 (5 bases). Trimming removed 0 bases from V and 8 bases from J, with 16 bases in between. The CDR3 runs to 16 residues. In germline, CDR1 is MNHNY, CDR2 SVGAGI (reference sequence).

The rearrangement links TRBV9 to TRBJ2-3; 13 bases map to TRBD2. Germline values: CDR1 SGDLS, CDR2 YYNGEE. The length of the CDR3 is 17 residues. V trimming: 3 bases; J trimming: 4 bases; junction bases outside the gene matches: 8. The CDR3: CASSEASLAGGPDTQYF. DNA of the CDR3: TGTGCCAGCAGCGAGGCTTCACTAGCGGGGGGGCCAGATACGCAGTATTTT.

This clone was found once. This chain uses TRBV28 with TRBJ2-3, with 13 bases aligning to TRBD2. The CDR3 sequence is 19 residues long. The V and J ends lost 5 bases and 1 base, in that order; junction bases with no gene match: 12. CDR1 is MDHEN, CDR2 SYDVKM, per germline. This CDR3 is CASSPIVGTSGDGTDTQYF. In DNA form, the CDR3 reads TGTGCCAGCAGTCCGATCGTCGGGACTAGCGGGGATGGCACAGATACGCAGTATTTT.

As regards this clone: The junction differs from germline at one of its ends, possibly a read error. V and J are TRBV4-1 and TRBJ2-2, with a weak D call TRBD2 (6 bases). CDR1 is MGHRA, CDR2 YSYEKL, per germline. The CDR3 consists of 17 residues. The CDR3 sequence is CASSEDPRRGNTGELFF. CDR3 coding DNA: TGCGCCAGCAGCGAAGATCCGAGGAGGGGCAACACCGGGGAGCTGTTTTTT.

The chain carries TRBV7-3 and TRBJ2-1, with 7 bases aligning to TRBD1. V lost 5 bases, J lost 3 bases, and 13 bases stayed unmatched. Germline V CDR1 and CDR2: SGHTA, FQGTGA. This CDR3 comprises 17 residues. The CDR3 coding sequence is TGTGCCAGCAGCGAGGCCCCTGGGGCAGGGGGCTACAATGAGCAGTTCTTC. Residues: CASSEAPGAGGYNEQFF.

This clone was found once. The CDR3 bases are TGTGCCAGCAGTTACAGAGGGAGTAGCTCCTACGAGCAGTACTTC. Protein sequence: CASSYRGSSSYEQYF. The chain couples TRBV6-2 or TRBV6-3 to TRBJ2-7; perhaps TRBD2 as D (5 bases). Trimming removed 2 bases at V and 0 bases at J, with 11 bases between. The germline CDR1 and CDR2 sequences are MNHEY and SVGEGT. This CDR3 spans 15 amino acids.

The gene calls are TRBV28 and TRBJ2-5, with 10 bases that match TRBD2. This CDR3 contains 17 residues. V shed 8 bases and J 5 bases; nucleotides not matched to a gene: 17. Germline values: CDR1 MDHEN, CDR2 SYDVKM. The CDR3 spells CASSPRRERGGRETQYF. As DNA, the CDR3 is TGTGCCAGCTCACCCAGAAGGGAGCGGGGGGGCCGGGAGACCCAGTACTTC.

The gene calls are TRBV30 and TRBJ2-7; a weak D match, TRBD1 (6 bases). The CDR3 is made up of 12 amino acids. V lost 1 base and J lost 5, with 9 bases in between. Germline CDR1 and CDR2: GTSNPN and SVGIG (reference sequence). The CDR3 nucleotides read TGTGCCTGGAGTGAAAACAGGGACGAGCAGTACTTC. This gives the protein CAWSENRDEQYF.

The chain couples TRBV18 to TRBJ2-7; D uncertain. Trimming stripped 3 bases from V and 0 bases from J, with 6 bases between. CDR1 KGHSH and CDR2 LQKENI come from the germline V gene. The CDR3 is 13 residues long. This CDR3 is CASSPPGSYEQYV. CDR3 DNA: TGTGCCAGCTCACCCCCAGGCTCCTACGAGCAGTACGTC.

The chain uses TRBV27 and TRBJ2-2; 10 positions agree with TRBD2. Germline loops: CDR1 MNHEY, CDR2 SMNVEV (reference sequence). The CDR3 extends over 15 amino acids. The J segment lost 6 bases and the V segment lost 1 base, leaving 2 bases of the junction unmatched. The CDR3 region has the DNA TGTGCCAGCAGTTTATTTACTAGCGGGGCCGGGGAGCTGTTTTTT. Encoded protein: CASSLFTSGAGELFF.

V gene TRBV15 combines with J gene TRBJ2-3, with unresolved D. This CDR3 is 14 amino acids long. Germline CDR1 is LNHNV and CDR2 is YYDKDF (reference sequence). V lost 1 base and J lost 2, with 7 bases in between. CDR3 coding DNA: TGTGCCACCAGCAGAGCCGTCCCCACAGATACGCAGTATTTT. As protein: CATSRAVPTDTQYF.